A single sample is the source of the 10 T cell receptor beta chains below, sequenced in a study of chemoradiotherapy in HPV16-positive cancers. Only in-frame clones appear in the TCRdb table, and some are missing; sequencing was by immunoSEQ multiplex PCR. The sample lists some 10,000 clones; approximately 70% were seen once. This material was obtained from a patient who underwent chemoradiotherapy. The receptors were gathered from a human donor with HPV-associated anogenital cancer.

The chain employs TRBV6-1 and TRBJ2-3; 8 bases match TRBD2. Losses at the gene ends were 11 bases for V and 0 bases for J; bases not matched to a gene: 4. Germline V CDR1 and CDR2: MNHNS, SASEGT. The CDR3 spans 13 residues. CDR3 sequence reads: CAAKRGSTDTQYF. The CDR3, as DNA: TGTGCCGCAAAGCGGGGGAGCACAGATACGCAGTATTTT.

V gene TRBV4-3 combines with J gene TRBJ2-1; unclear D gene. The CDR3 covers 15 residues. CDR1 LGHNA and CDR2 YSLEER come from the germline V gene. Trimming removed 0 bases at V and 2 bases at J, with 8 bases between. The CDR3 region has the DNA TGCGCCAGCAGCCAAGAATATACAGCCTACAATGAGCAGTTCTTC. Its protein product is CASSQEYTAYNEQFF.

This clone was seen once. CDR3 nucleotide sequence: TGTGCCTGGAGTACTCCGGGACGGGGGTCGAACACTGAAGCTTTCTTT. Translation gives CAWSTPGRGSNTEAFF. The V and J genes are TRBV30 and TRBJ1-1; weak D call: TRBD1 (5 bases). Germline CDR1 and CDR2: GTSNPN and SVGIG (reference sequence). V shed 2 bases and J shed 1 base, with 17 bases lying between them. The CDR3 extends over 16 amino acids.

The rearrangement links TRBV19 to TRBJ2-5; TRBD2 aligns across 8 bases. The junction had 10 bases not matched to a gene; V was cut back by 3 bases and J by 7 bases. Germline CDR1 reads LNHDA; CDR2 reads SQIVND (reference sequence). This CDR3 is built from 15 residues. The CDR3 region has the DNA TGTGCCAGTAGTATCCACTTTGTTGCGGGAGGGACCCAGTACTTC. Its translation is CASSIHFVAGGTQYF.

The chain recombines TRBV28 with TRBJ1-5; a possible D gene is TRBD1 (5 bases). The CDR3 is 14 amino acids. Germline CDR1 MDHEN, CDR2 SYDVKM. The V end lost 3 bases, the J end lost 4 bases, and 10 bases lay between the germline ends. The CDR3 nucleotides read TGTGCCAGCAGTTTGGGACTGGGAAATCAGCCCCAGCATTTT. It translates to CASSLGLGNQPQHF.

The V call is TRBV7-9, the J call TRBJ1-1; D is uncertain. This CDR3 contains 14 residues. Germline loops: CDR1 SEHNR, CDR2 FQNEAQ (reference sequence). The V end lost 1 base, the J end lost 2 bases, and 8 bases lay between the germline ends. This CDR3 reads CASSLGALNTEAFF. The DNA for the CDR3 is TGTGCCAGCAGCTTAGGGGCCTTAAACACTGAAGCTTTCTTT. The complete variable domain, with remaining parts taken from reference TRBV7-9 and TRBJ1-1, reads DTGVSQNPRHKITKRGQNVTFRCDPISEHNRLYWYRQTLGQGPEFLTYFQNEAQLEKSRLLSDRFSAERPKGSFSTLEIQRTEQGDSAMYLCASSLGALNTEAFFGQGTRLTVV.

With respect to this clone: Other DNA sequences from this sample encode an identical CDR3 as well. This chain uses TRBV28 with TRBJ2-3; D may be TRBD2 (6 bases). V was cut by 2 bases and J by 4 bases, with 22 bases left in between. In germline, CDR1 is MDHEN, CDR2 SYDVKM. This CDR3 comprises 18 residues. The CDR3 region is CASSLPAGMLFFADTQYF. In DNA, the CDR3 is TGTGCCAGCAGTTTACCCGCGGGAATGCTCTTCTTCGCAGATACGCAGTATTTT.

The chain links TRBV11-2 to TRBJ2-6; 7 nucleotides match TRBD2. J gave up 4 bases and V 6 bases, and 6 bases lay outside the gene matches. CDR1 and CDR2 from the germline V gene are SGHAT and FQNNGV. The CDR3 runs to 15 residues. The CDR3 region is CASSMGGVGANVLTF. Here the CDR3 DNA reads TGTGCCAGCAGTATGGGAGGGGTCGGGGCCAACGTCCTGACTTTC. Looking up the rest from reference TRBV11-2 and TRBJ2-6 gives the full variable domain: EAGVAQSPRYKIIEKRQSVAFWCNPISGHATLYWYQQILGQGPKLLIQFQNNGVVDDSQLPKDRFSAERLKGVDSTLKIQPAKLEDSAVYLCASSMGGVGANVLTFGAGSRLTVL.

V usage is TRBV18 and J usage is TRBJ1-1, with D unclear. This CDR3 spans 15 amino acids. CDR1 is KGHSH and CDR2 is LQKENI in the germline V gene. The V and J ends lost 5 bases and 4 bases respectively, with 17 bases between them. Here the CDR3 DNA reads TGTGCCAGCTCATCTGGCCTTCGGGAGGGCACTGAAGCTTTCTTT. Translation gives CASSSGLREGTEAFF.

The chain couples TRBV10-3 to TRBJ1-5; TRBD1 aligns across 8 bases. The CDR3 covers 14 residues. The J segment lost 4 bases and the V segment lost 3 bases, leaving 2 bases of the junction unmatched. Germline assignment: CDR1 ENHRY and CDR2 SYGVKD. The CDR3 region is CAISDNRGNQPQHF. The CDR3 coding sequence is TGTGCCATCAGTGATAACAGGGGGAATCAGCCCCAGCATTTT.